These 27 T cell receptor beta chains were all obtained from the same sample, sequenced in a study of blood T cell repertoires in COVID-19. The protocol was immunoSEQ multiplex PCR, while the TCRdb copy is restricted to in-frame clones and leaves out a portion. This sample yields tens of thousands of clones, of which 70% to 90% are seen a single time; over 1.2% belongs to the top ten. Sample: peripheral blood. These receptors all stem from a man aged 55 to 70 with acute or convalescent COVID-19.

This clone appeared a single time. The chain employs TRBV11-3 and TRBJ2-7; D is possibly TRBD2 (6 bases). Germline CDR1 reads SGHNT; CDR2 reads YENEEA. The CDR3 is 14 residues long. V shed 1 base and J shed 6 bases, with 13 bases lying between them. CDR3 DNA: TGTGCCAGCAGCTTAGGGTCGGGAGCTGCCGAGCAGTACTTC. It translates to CASSLGSGAAEQYF.

This clone was observed a single time. The chain recombines TRBV28 with TRBJ2-5; D is undetermined. The CDR3 loop spans 15 amino acids. Germline lookup yields CDR1 MDHEN and CDR2 SYDVKM. The V end lost 8 bases, the J end lost 2 bases, and 18 bases lay between the germline ends. In DNA, the CDR3 is TGTGCCAGCTACCCCCGACAAGAGCTACAAGAGACCCAGTACTTC. Translated: CASYPRQELQETQYF.

The CDR3 reads CASSLTGGLLETQYF. CDR3 sequence (DNA): TGTGCCAGCAGCTTAACAGGGGGCTTGTTGGAGACCCAGTACTTC. This sequence joins TRBV11-1 and TRBJ2-5, with TRBD1 identical over 9 bases. This CDR3 has 15 residues. Germline V CDR1 and CDR2: SGHAT, FQDESV (reference sequence). V was pared by 2 bases and J by 5 bases, with 6 bases of the junction left unmatched.

This clone was picked up one time. The chain has TRBV10-1 and TRBJ2-3, with 9 bases matching TRBD2. The CDR3 is 17 amino acids. J was trimmed by 4 bases and V by 5 bases; bases with no gene match: 13. Germline CDR1 reads WNHNN; CDR2 reads SYGVQD (reference sequence). This CDR3 reads CASSRQISGRSADTQYF. The CDR3, as DNA: TGCGCCAGCAGTAGGCAGATTAGCGGGAGATCCGCAGATACGCAGTATTTT.

The sample holds many counts of this clone. The same CDR3 also results from other DNA sequences found in this sample. The rearrangement joins TRBV28 to TRBJ2-7, with TRBD2 matching 8 bases. Germline values: CDR1 MDHEN, CDR2 SYDVKM. This CDR3 has 15 amino acids. Trimming cost V 4 bases and J 5 bases; bases outside gene matches: 10. Here the CDR3 DNA reads TGTGCCAGCAGTTCCCGGATCGGGAGGGTCAACGAGCAGTACTTC. Protein product: CASSSRIGRVNEQYF.

This chain joins TRBV9 and TRBJ2-2, with 9 bases identical to TRBD1. With V trimmed by 3 bases and J by 2 bases, 5 bases remained unmatched. The CDR3 spans 16 residues. Germline V CDR1 and CDR2: SGDLS, YYNGEE. The CDR3 is CASSAPGQGNTGELFF. DNA of the CDR3: TGTGCCAGCAGCGCCCCGGGACAGGGAAACACCGGGGAGCTGTTTTTT.

The chain is built from TRBV10-3 and TRBJ2-7; 12 nucleotides line up with TRBD2. The CDR3 is made up of 13 amino acids. The ends lost 6 bases at V and 7 bases at J; junction bases unmatched: 4. Germline V gene lookup returns CDR1 ENHRY and CDR2 SYGVKD. The CDR3 nucleotides read TGTGCCATCAGGGGACTAGCGGGCCAGGAGCAGTACTTC. This sequence encodes CAIRGLAGQEQYF.

This clone has only one observation. The genes are TRBV10-3 and TRBJ1-3; a possible D gene is TRBD1 (6 bases). Germline V CDR1 and CDR2: ENHRY, SYGVKD. The V gene lost 3 bases and the J gene lost 6 bases, with 12 bases spanning the gap. CDR3 length: 14 residues. The CDR3 here is CAISEQGSKNTIYF. CDR3 in DNA: TGTGCCATCAGTGAACAGGGAAGTAAAAACACCATATATTTT.

This chain joins TRBV5-3 and TRBJ1-1; the D gene is possibly TRBD1 (5 bases). TRBV5-3 is labeled an ORF, and its function is uncertain. CDR3 size: 14 residues. V was pared by 3 bases and J by 4 bases, with 13 bases between. In DNA, the CDR3 is TGTGCCAGAAGCTCGGGGGGGTGTAGCACTGAAGCTTTCTTT. Encoded protein: CARSSGGCSTEAFF.

V is TRBV14 and J is TRBJ2-5; D may be TRBD1 (5 bases). V was shortened by 1 base and J by 6 bases, with 12 bases between the two germline ends. CDR1 SGHDN and CDR2 FVKESK come from the germline V gene. The CDR3 runs 14 residues. For the CDR3, the DNA is TGTGCCAGCAGCCAAGTAACAGGCGTCCAGACCCAGTACTTC. Translation: CASSQVTGVQTQYF.

V gene TRBV7-2 combines with J gene TRBJ2-7; no clear D gene. V shed 1 base and J shed 4 bases, with 5 bases lying between them. Germline CDR1 and CDR2: SGHTA and FQGNSA. The CDR3 covers 12 residues. The CDR3 spells CASSLDIYEQYF. CDR3 in DNA: TGTGCCAGCAGCTTAGATATTTACGAGCAGTACTTC. The full variable domain, completed using reference TRBV7-2 and TRBJ2-7, is GAGVSQSPSNKVTEKGKDVELRCDPISGHTALYWYRQSLGQGLEFLIYFQGNSAPDKSGLPSDRFSAERTGGSVSTLTIQRTQQEDSAVYLCASSLDIYEQYFGPGTRLTVT.

The chain uses TRBV29-1 and TRBJ2-1; D is perhaps TRBD1 (5 bases). Per the germline V gene, CDR1 is SQVTM and CDR2 is ANQGSEA. This CDR3 comprises 15 residues. V was trimmed by 3 bases and J by 1 base, leaving 13 bases between them. The CDR3 bases are TGCAGCGTTGACTATACAGGATTTTCCTACAATGAGCAGTTCTTC. Translating it yields CSVDYTGFSYNEQFF.

This clone has a single count. The chain carries TRBV5-1 and TRBJ2-5; possible D gene TRBD1, 5 bases. Trimming left V 4 bases short and J 3 bases short, with 25 bases between. The CDR3 is 18 residues long. The V gene's germline CDR1 is SGHRS and CDR2 YFSETQ. DNA for the CDR3: TGCGCCAGCAGCCTGGAACCGGTGTTGACAGCAAAAAAAGAGACCCAGTACTTC. Translated: CASSLEPVLTAKKETQYF. The full variable domain, completed using reference TRBV5-1 and TRBJ2-5, is KAGVTQTPRYLIKTRGQQVTLSCSPISGHRSVSWYQQTPGQGLQFLFEYFSETQRNKGNFPGRFSGRQFSNSRSEMNVSTLELGDSALYLCASSLEPVLTAKKETQYFGPGTRLLVL.

The chain combines TRBV27 with TRBJ2-3; D perhaps matches TRBD2 (5 bases). Germline V CDR1 and CDR2: MNHEY, SMNVEV (reference sequence). Trimming cost V 3 bases and J 4 bases, with 11 bases left between them. The CDR3 has 14 residues. The CDR3 bases are TGTGCCAGCAGTTTGCGGAGGAAGGCAGATACGCAGTATTTT. Amino acids: CASSLRRKADTQYF.

With regard to this clone: Other nucleotide sequences from this sample produce the same CDR3. The gene calls are TRBV28 and TRBJ1-4; tentative D call: TRBD1 (5 bases). The length of the CDR3 is 15 residues. CDR1 and CDR2 from the germline V gene are MDHEN and SYDVKM. V lost 2 bases and J lost 0, with 7 bases in between. This chain's CDR3 is CASSLQGATNEKLFF. In DNA, the CDR3 is TGTGCCAGCAGTTTACAGGGTGCAACTAATGAAAAACTGTTTTTT.

The rearrangement uses TRBV28 and TRBJ1-4; TRBD1 is a possible D gene (5 bases). The V end was cut by 7 bases, the J end by 2 bases, with 14 bases between. The CDR3 runs to 15 residues. From germline, CDR1 is MDHEN and CDR2 SYDVKM. CDR3 sequence (DNA): TGTGCCAGCACCTCTATGGGGCTGACTAATGAAAAACTGTTTTTT. Protein: CASTSMGLTNEKLFF.

The rearrangement links TRBV9 to TRBJ2-3; 14 nucleotides match TRBD2. CDR1 is SGDLS, CDR2 YYNGEE, per germline. The trim removed 4 bases at V and 5 bases at J, leaving 15 bases unmatched. The CDR3 extends over 19 amino acids. This CDR3 reads CASSPGPTTSGRAGDTQYF. CDR3 sequence (DNA): TGTGCCAGCAGCCCTGGGCCCACGACTAGCGGGAGGGCGGGAGATACGCAGTATTTT.

The chain employs TRBV15 and TRBJ1-6; TRBD1 is a possible D gene (5 bases). The CDR3 has 12 residues. V lost 3 bases and J 12 bases, leaving 9 bases between the germline ends. The germline V gene has CDR1 LNHNV and CDR2 YYDKDF (reference sequence). CDR3 amino acids: CATSSEGVPLHF. For the CDR3, the DNA is TGTGCCACCAGCAGCGAAGGGGTACCCCTCCACTTT.

The chain combines TRBV28 with TRBJ1-5; tentative D call: TRBD1 (5 bases). CDR3 length: 15 amino acids. V lost 8 bases and J 1 base, leaving 15 bases between the germline ends. Germline V gene data show CDR1 as MDHEN and CDR2 as SYDVKM. CDR3 sequence (DNA): TGTGCCAGCGTCAGTCAGGGATTCAGCAATCAGCCCCAGCATTTT. Translated, it gives CASVSQGFSNQPQHF.

V and J are TRBV12-3 or TRBV12-4 and TRBJ1-2; D may be TRBD1 (6 bases). This CDR3 has 12 residues. V was trimmed by 10 bases and J by 1 base, leaving 10 bases between them. The CDR3 protein is CATSGDNYGYTF. As DNA, the CDR3 is TGTGCCACCTCAGGGGATAACTATGGCTACACCTTC.

This chain links TRBV29-1 with TRBJ2-7; no clear D. Per germline, CDR1 SQVTM and CDR2 ANQGSEA. There are 12 residues in the CDR3. V lost 5 bases and J lost 0, with 8 bases in between. CDR3 DNA sequence: TGCAGCGTTAGCCTAGTCTCCTACGAGCAGTACTTC. This codes for CSVSLVSYEQYF.

The chain uses TRBV7-8 and TRBJ2-5; TRBD2 matches 9 bases. The germline V gene has CDR1 SGHVS and CDR2 FQNEAQ. J lost 5 bases, V lost 2 bases, and 9 bases had no gene match. This CDR3 comprises 16 residues. The CDR3 loop is CASSLRREGPGETQYF. DNA of the CDR3: TGTGCCAGCAGCTTAAGGCGGGAGGGCCCGGGGGAGACCCAGTACTTC.

This rearrangement joins TRBV5-4 to TRBJ1-4; TRBD1 agrees at 9 bases. With 4 bases clipped from V and 8 bases from J, the junction kept 12 bases outside the gene matches. The CDR3 has 16 residues. Germline CDR1 is SGHNT and CDR2 is YYREEE (reference sequence). The CDR3 DNA reads TGTGCCAGCAGCGATCGGGGACAGGGTGTGGGGGAAAAACTGTTTTTT. As protein: CASSDRGQGVGEKLFF.

This chain joins TRBV27 and TRBJ2-1; 13 bases align to TRBD2. The CDR3 runs 19 residues. Germline-derived CDR1 and CDR2 are MNHEY and SMNVEV (reference sequence). V dropped 4 bases and J dropped 6; count of bases not matched to a gene: 15. The CDR3 protein is CASSSSSGLAGIFFNEQFF. CDR3 DNA: TGTGCCAGCAGTTCATCCTCGGGACTAGCGGGAATTTTTTTCAATGAGCAGTTCTTC.

The sample holds a few counts of this clone. V usage is TRBV11-3 and J usage is TRBJ2-7, with D unresolved. The CDR3 covers 10 residues. V was pared by 3 bases and J by 6 bases, with 3 bases between. The germline CDR1 and CDR2 sequences are SGHNT and YENEEA. CDR3 loop: CASSFGEQYF. Here the CDR3 DNA reads TGTGCCAGCAGCTTCGGCGAGCAGTACTTC.

The rearrangement joins TRBV4-3 to TRBJ2-1; D remains ambiguous. Trimming shortened V by 3 bases and J by 3 bases, and 9 bases separated the two germline ends. CDR3 size: 14 residues. The germline V gene has CDR1 LGHNA and CDR2 YSLEER. Here the CDR3 reads CASSQWLLYNEQFF. CDR3 coding DNA: TGCGCCAGCAGCCAGTGGTTACTCTACAATGAGCAGTTCTTC.

J is TRBJ2-1 and V is TRBV7-3; 9 bases match TRBD2. After removal of 1 base from V and 8 bases from J, the junction contained 9 bases not matched to a gene. Germline assignment: CDR1 SGHTA and CDR2 FQGTGA. The CDR3 runs 16 residues. The CDR3 region is CASSLSSGRGEDEQFF. The CDR3, as DNA: TGTGCCAGCAGCTTAAGTAGCGGGAGAGGTGAGGATGAGCAGTTCTTC.